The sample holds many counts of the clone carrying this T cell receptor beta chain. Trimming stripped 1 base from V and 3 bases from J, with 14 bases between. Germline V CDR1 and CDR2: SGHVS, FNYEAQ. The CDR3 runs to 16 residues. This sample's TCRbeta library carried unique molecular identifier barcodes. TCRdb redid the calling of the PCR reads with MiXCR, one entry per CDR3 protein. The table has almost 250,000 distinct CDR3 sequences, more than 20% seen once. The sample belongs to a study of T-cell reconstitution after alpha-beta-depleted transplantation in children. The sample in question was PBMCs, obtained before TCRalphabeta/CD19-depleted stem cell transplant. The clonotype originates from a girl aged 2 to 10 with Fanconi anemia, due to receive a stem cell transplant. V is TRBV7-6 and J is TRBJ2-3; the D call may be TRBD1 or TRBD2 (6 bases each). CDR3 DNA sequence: TGTGCCAGCAGCTTAGGTGGGGGCGGAGGGACAGATACGCAGTATTTT. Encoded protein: CASSLGGGGGTDTQYF.